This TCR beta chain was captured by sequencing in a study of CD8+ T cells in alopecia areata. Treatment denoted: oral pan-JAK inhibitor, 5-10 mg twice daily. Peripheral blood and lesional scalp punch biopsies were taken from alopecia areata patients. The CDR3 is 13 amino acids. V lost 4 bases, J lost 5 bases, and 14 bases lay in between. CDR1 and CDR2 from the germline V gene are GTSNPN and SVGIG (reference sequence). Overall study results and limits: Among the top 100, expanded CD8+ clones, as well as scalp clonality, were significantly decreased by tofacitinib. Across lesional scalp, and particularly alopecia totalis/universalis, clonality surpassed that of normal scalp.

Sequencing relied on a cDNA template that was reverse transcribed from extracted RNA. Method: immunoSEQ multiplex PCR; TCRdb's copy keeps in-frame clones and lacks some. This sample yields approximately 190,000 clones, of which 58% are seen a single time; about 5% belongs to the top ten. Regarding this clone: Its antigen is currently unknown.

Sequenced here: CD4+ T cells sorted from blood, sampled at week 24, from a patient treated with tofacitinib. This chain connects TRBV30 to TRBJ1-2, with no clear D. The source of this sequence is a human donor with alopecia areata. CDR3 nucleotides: TGTGCCTGGAACGAGGACGGGCCGTATGGCTACACCTTC. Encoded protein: CAWNEDGPYGYTF.